This TCR beta chain came from a study of OX40 agonist ivuxolimab in advanced cancers. Study information: Six ivuxolimab dose levels, 0.01 to 10 mg/kg, were given intravenously every 2 weeks. Earlier anti-PD-1, anti-PD-L1 or anti-CTLA-4 therapy was permitted; roughly 37% had received some.

Measured with immunoSEQ multiplex PCR; TCRdb has only the in-frame clones, and not every one. Seen here are almost 70,000 clones, approximately 89% observed once, and the top ten hold around 0.31%. The specimen was CD4+ or CD8+ T cells sorted from blood, collected in a trial of the OX40 agonist ivuxolimab. The TCR originated in an adult with an advanced solid tumor such as melanoma, head and neck, liver or kidney cancer.

CDR3 DNA: TGCGCCAGCAGCCGGGAAAGCTCTGGAAACACCATATATTTT. The encoded protein is CASSRESSGNTIYF. The chain carries TRBV5-1 and TRBJ1-3; D uncertain. V lost 4 bases and J 0 bases, leaving 8 bases between the germline ends. Germline V gene data show CDR1 as SGHRS and CDR2 as YFSETQ. The CDR3 has 14 residues.